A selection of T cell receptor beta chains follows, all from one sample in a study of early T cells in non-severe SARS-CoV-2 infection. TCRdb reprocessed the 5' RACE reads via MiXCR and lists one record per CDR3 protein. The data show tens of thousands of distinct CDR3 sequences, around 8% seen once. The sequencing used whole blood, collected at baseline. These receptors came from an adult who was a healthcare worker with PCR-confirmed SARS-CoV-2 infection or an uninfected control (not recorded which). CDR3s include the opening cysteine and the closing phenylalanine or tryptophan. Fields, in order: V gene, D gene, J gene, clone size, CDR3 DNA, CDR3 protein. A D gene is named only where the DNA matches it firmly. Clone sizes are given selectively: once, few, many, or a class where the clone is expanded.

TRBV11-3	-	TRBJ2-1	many	TGTGCCAGCAGCTTAGCGGCAGGGCGCTACAATGAGCAGTTCTTC	CASSLAAGRYNEQFF
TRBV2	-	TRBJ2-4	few	TGTGCCAGCAGTGCCCAGAAGAGCGTGAACATTCAGTACTTC	CASSAQKSVNIQYF
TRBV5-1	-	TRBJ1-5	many	TGCGCCAGCAGCCCCGACAGCCTCAATCAGCCCCAGCATTTT	CASSPDSLNQPQHF
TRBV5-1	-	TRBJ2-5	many	TGCGCCAGCATGATGTCCCAGGAGACCCAGTACTTC	CASMMSQETQYF
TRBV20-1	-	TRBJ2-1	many	TGCAGTGCAGATGGGAACTCCTACAATGAGCAGTTCTTC	CSADGNSYNEQFF
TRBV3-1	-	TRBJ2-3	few	TGTGCCAGCAGCCAAACAGTGGGCACAGATACGCAGTATTTT	CASSQTVGTDTQYF
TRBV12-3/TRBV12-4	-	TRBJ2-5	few	TGTGCCAGCACCCCCGGGGCAGGGGGGGAGACCCAGTACTTC	CASTPGAGGETQYF
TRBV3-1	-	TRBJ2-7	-	TGTGCCAGCAGCCATTTCGGGGGCGAGCAGTACTTC	CASSHFGGEQYF
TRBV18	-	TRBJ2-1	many	TGTGCCAGCTCACCGGAGGACAATGAGCAGTTCTTC	CASSPEDNEQFF
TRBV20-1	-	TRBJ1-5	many	TGCAGTGCTAGCCTGGGAACGGATCAGCCCCAGCATTTT	CSASLGTDQPQHF
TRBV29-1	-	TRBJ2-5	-	TGCAGCGCCCGCACAACTGCGGACCTTCAAGAGACCCAGTACTTC	CSARTTADLQETQYF
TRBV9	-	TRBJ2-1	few	TGTGCCAGCAGCCTAACGGACAGAGGGGAGCAGTTCTTC	CASSLTDRGEQFF
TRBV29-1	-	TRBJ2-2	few	TGCAGCGTTGAAGATCCGGGACTGATCACCGGGGAGCTGTTTTTT	CSVEDPGLITGELFF
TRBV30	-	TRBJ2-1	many	TGTGCCGGGATAGCCAGCCCGAACGCGCTCGGCGGTGAGCAGTTCTTC	CAGIASPNALGGEQFF
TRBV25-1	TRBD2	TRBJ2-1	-	TGTGCCAGCAGTGGACGGACAGTGAAGACTAGCGGGGACAATGAGCAGTTCTTC	CASSGRTVKTSGDNEQFF
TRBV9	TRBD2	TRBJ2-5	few	TGTGCCAGCAGCCCCCAAGCGGGGGGAATGGGAGAGACCCAGTACTTC	CASSPQAGGMGETQYF
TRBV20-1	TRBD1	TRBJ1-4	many	TGCAGTGCTATGGCAGGGGGCGAAAAACTGTTTTTT	CSAMAGGEKLFF
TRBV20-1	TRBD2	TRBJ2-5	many	TGCAGTGCCCTAGGGACTAGCGGGGGGGCAGTCCAAGAGACCCAGTACTTC	CSALGTSGGAVQETQYF
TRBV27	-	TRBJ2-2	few	TGTGCCAGCAGTGCGCAGGTTTACACCGGGGAGCTGTTTTTT	CASSAQVYTGELFF
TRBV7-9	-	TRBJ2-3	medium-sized	TGTGCCAGCAGCCCCCCAAGCACAGATACGCAGTATTTT	CASSPPSTDTQYF
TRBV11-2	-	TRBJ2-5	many	TGTGCCAGCAGCTTAGATCTAGAGACCCAGTACTTC	CASSLDLETQYF
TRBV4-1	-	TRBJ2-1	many	TGCGCCAGCAGCCTAGAGGGGGGGTCCTACAATGAGCAGTTCTTC	CASSLEGGSYNEQFF
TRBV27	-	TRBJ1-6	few	TGTGCCAGCAGTTGGGTGACGACTGGGGATTCACCCCTCCACTTT	CASSWVTTGDSPLHF
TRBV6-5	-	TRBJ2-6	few	TGTGCCAGCAGAAGGGGGGCCAACGTCCTGACTTTC	CASRRGANVLTF
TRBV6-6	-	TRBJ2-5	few	TGTGCCAGCAGTTCCCCAGACCTGACAGGCCAAGAGACCCAGTACTTC	CASSSPDLTGQETQYF